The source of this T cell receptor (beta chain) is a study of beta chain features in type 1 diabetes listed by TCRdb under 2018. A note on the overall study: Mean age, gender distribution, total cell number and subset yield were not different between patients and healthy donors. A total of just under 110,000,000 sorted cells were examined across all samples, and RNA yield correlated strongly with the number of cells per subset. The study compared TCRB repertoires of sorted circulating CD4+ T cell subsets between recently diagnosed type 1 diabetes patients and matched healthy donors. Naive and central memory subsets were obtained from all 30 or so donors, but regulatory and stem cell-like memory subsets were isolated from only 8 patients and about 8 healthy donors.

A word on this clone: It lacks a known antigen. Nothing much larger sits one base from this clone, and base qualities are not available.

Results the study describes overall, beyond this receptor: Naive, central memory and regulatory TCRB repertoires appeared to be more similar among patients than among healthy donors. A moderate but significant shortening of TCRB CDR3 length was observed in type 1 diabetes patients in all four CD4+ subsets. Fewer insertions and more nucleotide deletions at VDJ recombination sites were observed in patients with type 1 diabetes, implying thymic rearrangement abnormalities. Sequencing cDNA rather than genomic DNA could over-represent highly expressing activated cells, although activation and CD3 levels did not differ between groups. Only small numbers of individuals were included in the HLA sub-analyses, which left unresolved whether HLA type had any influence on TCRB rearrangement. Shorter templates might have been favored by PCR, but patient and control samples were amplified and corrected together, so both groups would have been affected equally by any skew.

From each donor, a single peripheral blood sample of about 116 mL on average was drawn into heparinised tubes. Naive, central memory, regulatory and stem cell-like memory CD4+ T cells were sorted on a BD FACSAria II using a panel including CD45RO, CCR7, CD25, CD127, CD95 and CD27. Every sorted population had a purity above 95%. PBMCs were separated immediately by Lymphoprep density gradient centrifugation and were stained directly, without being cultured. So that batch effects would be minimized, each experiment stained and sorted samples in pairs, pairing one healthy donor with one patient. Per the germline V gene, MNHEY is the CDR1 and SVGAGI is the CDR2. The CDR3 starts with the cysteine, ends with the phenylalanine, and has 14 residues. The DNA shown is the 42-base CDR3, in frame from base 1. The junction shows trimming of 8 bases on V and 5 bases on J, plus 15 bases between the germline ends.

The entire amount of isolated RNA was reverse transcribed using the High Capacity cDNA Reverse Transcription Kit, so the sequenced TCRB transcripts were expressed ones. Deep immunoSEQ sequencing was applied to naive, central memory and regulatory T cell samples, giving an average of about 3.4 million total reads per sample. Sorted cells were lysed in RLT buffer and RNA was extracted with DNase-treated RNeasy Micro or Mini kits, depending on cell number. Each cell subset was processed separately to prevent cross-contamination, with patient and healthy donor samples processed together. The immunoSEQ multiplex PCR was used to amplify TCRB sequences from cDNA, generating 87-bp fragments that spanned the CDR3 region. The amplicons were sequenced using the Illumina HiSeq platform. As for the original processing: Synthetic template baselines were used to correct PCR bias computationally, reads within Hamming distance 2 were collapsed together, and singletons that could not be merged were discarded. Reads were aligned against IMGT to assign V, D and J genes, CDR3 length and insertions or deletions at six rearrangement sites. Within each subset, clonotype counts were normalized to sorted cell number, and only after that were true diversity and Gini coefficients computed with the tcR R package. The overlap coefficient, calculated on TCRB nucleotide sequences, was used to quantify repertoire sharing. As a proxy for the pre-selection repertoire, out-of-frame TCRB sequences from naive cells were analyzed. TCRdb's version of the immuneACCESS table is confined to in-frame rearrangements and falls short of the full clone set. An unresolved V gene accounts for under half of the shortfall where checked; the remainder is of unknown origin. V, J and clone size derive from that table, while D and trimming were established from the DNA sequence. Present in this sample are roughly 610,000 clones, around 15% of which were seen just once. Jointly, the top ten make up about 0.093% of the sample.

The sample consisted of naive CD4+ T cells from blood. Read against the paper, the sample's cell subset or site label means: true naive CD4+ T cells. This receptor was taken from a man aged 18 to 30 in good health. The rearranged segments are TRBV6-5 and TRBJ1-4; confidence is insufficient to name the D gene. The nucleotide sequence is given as TGTGCCAGCCGGAGGGCAGGAGAGAATGAAAAACTGTTTTTT. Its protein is CASRRAGENEKLFF.